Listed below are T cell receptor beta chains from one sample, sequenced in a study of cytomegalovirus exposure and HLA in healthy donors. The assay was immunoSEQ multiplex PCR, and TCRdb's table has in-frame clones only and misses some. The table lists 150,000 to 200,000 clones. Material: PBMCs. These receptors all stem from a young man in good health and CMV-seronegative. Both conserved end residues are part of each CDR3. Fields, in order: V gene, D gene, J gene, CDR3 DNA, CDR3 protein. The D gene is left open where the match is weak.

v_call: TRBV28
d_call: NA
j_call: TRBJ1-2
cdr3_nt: TGTGCCAGCAGTTTTCGCGGGGGACATGGCTACACCTTC
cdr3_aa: CASSFRGGHGYTF

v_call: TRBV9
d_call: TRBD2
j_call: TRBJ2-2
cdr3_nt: TGTGCCAGCAGCGTCACGGGACTAGCGGGAGGTTTTGGTACCGGGGAGCTGTTTTTT
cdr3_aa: CASSVTGLAGGFGTGELFF

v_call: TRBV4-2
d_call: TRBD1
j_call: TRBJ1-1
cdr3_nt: TGTGCCAGCAGCCAAGATCTGACAGGGATTCACACTGAAGCTTTCTTT
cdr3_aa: CASSQDLTGIHTEAFF

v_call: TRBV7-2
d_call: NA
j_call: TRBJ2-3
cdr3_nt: TGTGCCAGCAGCTTAGTGGCGGGATATCTAACGAGCACAGATACGCAGTATTTT
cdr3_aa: CASSLVAGYLTSTDTQYF

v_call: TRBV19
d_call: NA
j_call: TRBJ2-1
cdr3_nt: TGTGCCAGTAGTACCACCGGGGGTAGTGAGCAGTTCTTC
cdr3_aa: CASSTTGGSEQFF

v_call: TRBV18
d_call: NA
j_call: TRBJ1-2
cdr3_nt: TGTGCCAGCTCAAATAGGACAGCTAAACTCCGCTATGGCTACACCTTC
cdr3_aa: CASSNRTAKLRYGYTF

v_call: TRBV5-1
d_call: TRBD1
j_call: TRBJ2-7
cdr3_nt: TGCGCCAGCAGCCCGGGGACAGGGGGCCTCGAGCAGTACTTC
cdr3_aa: CASSPGTGGLEQYF

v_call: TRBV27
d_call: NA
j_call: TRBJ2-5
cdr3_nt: TGTGCCAGCAGTCCGGGACTCCGCGTGGAGACCCAGTACTTC
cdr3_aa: CASSPGLRVETQYF

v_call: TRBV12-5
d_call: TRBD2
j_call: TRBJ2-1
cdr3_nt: TGTGCTAGTGGGCCTCCACTAGCGGGAGGGGTTAGTGAGCAGTTCTTC
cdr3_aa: CASGPPLAGGVSEQFF

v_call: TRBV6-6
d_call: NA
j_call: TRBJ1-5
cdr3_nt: TGTGCCAGCGGCGGACAGATCAATCAGCCCCAGCATTTT
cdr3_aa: CASGGQINQPQHF

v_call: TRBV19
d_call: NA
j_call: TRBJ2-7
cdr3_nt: TGTGCCAGTCTAGTAAGCCCCAGGGTAGTTTGGGAGCAGTACTTC
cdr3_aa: CASLVSPRVVWEQYF

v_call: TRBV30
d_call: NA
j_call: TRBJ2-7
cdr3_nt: TGTGCCTGGAGTGTTTCAGGTGAGGGTTACGAGCAGTACTTC
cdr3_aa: CAWSVSGEGYEQYF

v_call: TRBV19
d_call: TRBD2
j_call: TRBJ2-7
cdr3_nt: TGTGCCAGTAGTATAGGGGCCCGGGAGGCCCTAGACGAGCAGTACTTC
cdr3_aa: CASSIGAREALDEQYF

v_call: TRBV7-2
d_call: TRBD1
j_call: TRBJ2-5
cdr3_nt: TGTGCCAGCAGCTTTCCGGGACAGATGGAGACCCAGTACTTC
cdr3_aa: CASSFPGQMETQYF

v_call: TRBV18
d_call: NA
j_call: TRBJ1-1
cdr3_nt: TGTGCCAGCTCACCCTCAACAGGGCATGAAACTGAAGCTTTCTTT
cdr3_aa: CASSPSTGHETEAFF

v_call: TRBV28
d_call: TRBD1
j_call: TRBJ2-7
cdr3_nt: TGTGCCAGCAGGTCACAGGGGGCGGGTTACGAGCAGTACTTC
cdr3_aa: CASRSQGAGYEQYF

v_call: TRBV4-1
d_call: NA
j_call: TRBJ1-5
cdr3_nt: TGCGCCAGCAGCCAAGCTGGGCAATATAGCAATCAGCCCCAGCATTTT
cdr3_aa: CASSQAGQYSNQPQHF

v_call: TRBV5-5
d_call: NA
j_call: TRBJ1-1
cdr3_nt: TGTGCCAGCAGCCGGAGGCTGACGAACACTGAAGCTTTCTTT
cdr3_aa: CASSRRLTNTEAFF

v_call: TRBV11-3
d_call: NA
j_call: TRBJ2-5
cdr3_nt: TGTGCCAGCAGCTCGACTAGTTACCAAGAGACCCAGTACTTC
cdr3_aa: CASSSTSYQETQYF

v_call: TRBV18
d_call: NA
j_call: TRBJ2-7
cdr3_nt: TGTGCCAGCTCCCGGACAGACCGGTCCTACGAGCAGTACTTC
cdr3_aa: CASSRTDRSYEQYF

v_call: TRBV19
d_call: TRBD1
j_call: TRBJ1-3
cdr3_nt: TGTGCCAGTGATACAGGGGGAAGCTCTGGAAACACCATATATTTT
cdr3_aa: CASDTGGSSGNTIYF

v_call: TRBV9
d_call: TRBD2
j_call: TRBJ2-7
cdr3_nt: TGTGCCAGCAGCGTAGCGGGAGGGCCCGGCGAGCAGTACTTC
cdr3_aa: CASSVAGGPGEQYF

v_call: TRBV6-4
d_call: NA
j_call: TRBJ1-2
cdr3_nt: TGTGCCAGCAGCGGCGGATCCGAGTCGGATGGCTACACCTTC
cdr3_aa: CASSGGSESDGYTF